This T cell receptor (beta chain) was identified in a study of T cells in localized non-small cell lung cancer (dated by TCRdb to about 2020). As for the study more broadly: The study examined T cell repertoires in approximately 240 patients with early-stage NSCLC and compared tumors with uninvolved tumor-adjacent lungs. The cohort comprised 236 treatment-naïve NSCLC patients with resected, localized lung tumors. Of the NSCLC patients, over 120 were male and around 99 were female, and the mean age was approximately 66 years.

As for this clone: It lacks a known antigen. There are no base qualities to consult, and no much larger clone falls within one base.

The germline V gene supplies CDR1 MDHEN and CDR2 SYDVKM. The CDR3 contains 16 residues, cysteine and phenylalanine counted. Only CDR3 DNA is held: 48 bases, read in frame from base 1. Germline trimming amounts to 6 bases on V and 6 bases on J, with 14 as the count of junction bases outside the gene matches. The immunoSEQ Assay was used to sequence TCR beta CDR3 regions from DNA. The authors' pipeline ran thus. To compute T cell density, TCR beta template counts were normalized to usable DNA, which was estimated by amplifying housekeeping genes. Richness was estimated with the preseqR package, extrapolating to 400,000 templates for PBMC samples and 120,000 templates for tissue samples. Clonality was defined by subtracting Pielou's evenness from one. Differential abundance testing on productive amino-acid clonotypes, with a minimum total count of 5 and an alpha of 0.1, was used to identify tissue-enriched TCRs. The Jaccard Index and the Morisita Overlap Index were used to measure repertoire overlap between compartments. GLIPH grouped TCR beta CDR3s together with public tetramer-defined viral CDR3s, and a viral motif had to include at least three viral sequences and show V-gene enrichment. In its TCRdb copy, this immuneACCESS table keeps in-frame sequences only and misses some clones. Where compared with another copy, unresolved V genes explain less than half of these, and the others have no known cause. V, J and clone size are those of that table, while D and trimming were read from the DNA. The sample table contains over 70,000 clones; only one count was recorded for approximately 90% of them. The top ten clones comprise approximately 4% of the sample.

At diagnosis, tumor, uninvolved tumor-adjacent lung and peripheral blood were collected and then preserved as a mix of FFPE and fresh-frozen material. Blood samples were analyzed as peripheral blood mononuclear cells for TCR repertoire profiling. On the study overall, not on this receptor specifically: Because the study design was exploratory, TCR variables were selected using unadjusted p-values without false-discovery rate correction. Multi-region tumor sequencing was not performed, so intratumor heterogeneity could not be excluded. Longer overall survival was associated with higher T cell density in blood, whereas shorter survival was associated with higher clonality in adjacent lung. A median of around 57 of the top 100 tumor clones were detected in paired uninvolved adjacent lung, and approximately 28 of these tumor clones were also found among the top 100 clones of the paired uninvolved adjacent lung. The highest T cell clonality was observed in uninvolved tumor-adjacent lung, where clonality exceeded that of tumor, suggesting that antigenic responses were more focused in uninvolved tumor-adjacent lung.

The specimen was PBMCs, collected before any cancer treatment. The rearrangement combines TRBV28 with TRBJ1-2; TRBD1 matches 9 bases in the middle. The sequence was collected from a woman aged 35 to 70 with stage II squamous cell lung carcinoma. CDR3 protein: CASRETGGEGVDGYTF. The nucleotide sequence is given as TGTGCCAGCAGAGAAACAGGGGGCGAAGGGGTTGATGGCTACACCTTC.